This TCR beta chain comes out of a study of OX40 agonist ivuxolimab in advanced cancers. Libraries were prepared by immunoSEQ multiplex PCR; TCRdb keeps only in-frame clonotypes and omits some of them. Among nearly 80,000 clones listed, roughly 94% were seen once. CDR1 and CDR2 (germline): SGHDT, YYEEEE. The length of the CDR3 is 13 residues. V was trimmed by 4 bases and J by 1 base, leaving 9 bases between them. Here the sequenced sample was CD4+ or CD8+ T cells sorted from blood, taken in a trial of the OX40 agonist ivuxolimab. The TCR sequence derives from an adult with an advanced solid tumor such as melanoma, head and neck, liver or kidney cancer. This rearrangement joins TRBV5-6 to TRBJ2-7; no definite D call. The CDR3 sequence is CASSVDGSYEQYF. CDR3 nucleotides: TGTGCCAGCAGCGTGGACGGATCCTACGAGCAGTACTTC.